Below, 23 T cell receptor beta chains from the same sample are listed, as sequenced in a study of blood T cells in healthy people across ages. Combining a sample-barcoded 5' primer with a J-beta primer mix, a second PCR ran for about 6 to 12 cycles. MiXCR, applied by TCRdb to the 5' RACE reads, yields one record per CDR3 protein. The data show around 1.5 million distinct CDR3 sequences, about 35% seen once. The sequenced sample was blood. The receptor set was obtained from a woman younger than 45 in good health.

V and J are TRBV5-1 and TRBJ1-5; D call uncertain. Trimming took off 5 bases at V and 2 bases at J, with 11 bases between the two ends. Germline CDR1 SGHRS, CDR2 YFSETQ. The CDR3 is 14 amino acids. CDR3 sequence: CASRWTPGNQPQHF. CDR3 in DNA: TGCGCCAGCAGGTGGACTCCGGGCAATCAGCCCCAGCATTTT.

The table lists this clonotype with many counts. The chain employs TRBV7-2 and TRBJ2-7; no reliable D call. CDR3 length equals 12 residues. The ends were cut back, 3 bases at V and 3 bases at J, with 6 bases in the middle. CDR1 is SGHTA, CDR2 FQGNSA, per germline. CDR3: CASSFVSYEQYF. The CDR3 DNA follows: TGTGCCAGCAGCTTCGTTAGCTACGAGCAGTACTTC.

The V and J genes are TRBV6-5 and TRBJ2-2, with 10 bases lining up with TRBD2. V lost 6 bases to trimming and J lost 3 bases; unmatched junction nucleotides: 7. Germline V gene sequence: CDR1 MNHEY, CDR2 SVGAGI. This CDR3 has 16 residues. The CDR3 here is CASSLAGERDTGELFF. DNA for the CDR3: TGTGCCAGCAGCCTAGCGGGGGAGCGAGACACCGGGGAGCTGTTTTTT.

This clonotype was recorded many times. This chain connects TRBV29-1 to TRBJ2-7; 7 bases map to TRBD2. The J segment lost 2 bases and the V segment lost 7 bases, leaving 8 bases of the junction unmatched. The CDR3 covers 13 residues. Germline lookup yields CDR1 SQVTM and CDR2 ANQGSEA. For the CDR3, the DNA is TGCAGCGCCCTTAGCGGGTCGACCTACGAGCAGTACTTC. Translated: CSALSGSTYEQYF.

The chain recombines TRBV15 with TRBJ1-4; D is undetermined. Per the germline V gene, CDR1 is LNHNV and CDR2 is YYDKDF (reference sequence). This CDR3 contains 12 residues. Trimming stripped 5 bases from V and 8 bases from J, with 9 bases between. This chain's CDR3 is CATSRPGEKLFF. The CDR3 nucleotides are TGTGCCACCAGCCGGCCGGGGGAAAAACTGTTTTTT. Looking up the rest from reference TRBV15 and TRBJ1-4 gives the full variable domain: DAMVIQNPRYQVTQFGKPVTLSCSQTLNHNVMYWYQQKSSQAPKLLFHYYDKDFNNEADTPDNFQSRRPNTSFCFLDIRSPGLGDTAMYLCATSRPGEKLFFGSGTQLSVL.

The CDR3 loop is CASSFETGVSTEAFF. In nucleotides, the CDR3 is TGTGCCAGCAGTTTTGAGACAGGGGTGAGCACTGAAGCTTTCTTT. This chain joins TRBV12-3 or TRBV12-4 and TRBJ1-1; TRBD1 aligns across 8 bases. J lost 4 bases, V lost 3 bases, and 7 bases had no gene match. This CDR3 is 15 amino acids long.

This clonotype was counted a single time. The chain carries TRBV6-2 or TRBV6-3 and TRBJ2-3; 7 nucleotides match TRBD2. V was pared by 2 bases and J by 2 bases, with 10 bases of the junction left unmatched. The CDR3 totals 17 residues. Looked up from germline, CDR1 is MNHEY and CDR2 is SVGEGT. CDR3 DNA sequence: TGTGCCAGCAGTTACCCACTGAGAAGCGGGGTCACAGATACGCAGTATTTT. This sequence encodes CASSYPLRSGVTDTQYF.

This clonotype came up many times. The chain combines TRBV10-1 with TRBJ2-7, with 12 positions matching TRBD1. Per the germline V gene, CDR1 is WNHNN and CDR2 is SYGVQD (reference sequence). The CDR3 runs to 15 residues. V shed 6 bases, J shed 4 bases, and the junction held 7 bases outside the gene matches. The CDR3 spells CASSPGGQGAYEQYF. As DNA, the CDR3 is TGCGCCAGCAGCCCCGGGGGACAGGGGGCTTACGAGCAGTACTTC.

This clonotype was found a few times. A read error is possible here, since a much larger clone lies one base away. The chain is built from TRBV4-1 and TRBJ1-1; D ambiguous. This CDR3 has 14 residues. Germline V gene data show CDR1 as MGHRA and CDR2 as YSYEKL. Deletions cut 1 base from V and 1 base from J, with 7 bases between. The CDR3 sequence: CASSQGKGNTEAFF. CDR3 DNA sequence: TGCGCCAGCAGCCAAGGGAAAGGGAACACTGAAGCTTTCTTT.

Worth noting for this clonotype: A clone one base away is much larger, so this may be a read error. The chain has TRBV5-1 and TRBJ1-2; D is possibly TRBD1 (6 bases). The CDR3 consists of 13 residues. Per germline, CDR1 SGHRS and CDR2 YFSETQ. This CDR3 reads CASSLENRVGHTF. CDR3 sequence (DNA): TGCGCCAGCAGCTTGGAGAACAGGGTTGGCCACACCTTC.

The rearrangement joins TRBV5-1 to TRBJ2-7; D remains unclear. V shed 6 bases and J shed 2 bases, with 9 bases lying between them. Germline CDR1 SGHRS, CDR2 YFSETQ. This CDR3 is 12 amino acids long. This chain's CDR3 is CASTSVTYEQYF. The CDR3 DNA reads TGCGCCAGCACCTCCGTGACCTACGAGCAGTACTTC. Variable domain in full (rest from reference TRBV5-1 and TRBJ2-7): KAGVTQTPRYLIKTRGQQVTLSCSPISGHRSVSWYQQTPGQGLQFLFEYFSETQRNKGNFPGRFSGRQFSNSRSEMNVSTLELGDSALYLCASTSVTYEQYFGPGTRLTVT.

V gene TRBV20-1 combines with J gene TRBJ1-6; 9 bases match TRBD1. Germline loops: CDR1 DFQATT, CDR2 SNEGSKA (reference sequence). The CDR3 is 15 amino acids. V lost 6 bases, J lost 7 bases, and 10 bases stayed unmatched. CDR3 DNA: TGCAGTGCCCATGAACCGGGACAGGGCAATTCACCCCTCCACTTT. This sequence encodes CSAHEPGQGNSPLHF.

This chain connects TRBV10-3 to TRBJ1-6; no reliable D call. The CDR3 has 12 amino acids. The ends were cut back, 0 bases at V and 14 bases at J, with 8 bases in the middle. The germline V gene encodes CDR1 ENHRY and CDR2 SYGVKD. The CDR3 is CAISESRGTLHF. Here the CDR3 DNA reads TGTGCCATCAGTGAGTCGAGAGGGACCCTCCACTTT.

The gene calls are TRBV29-1 and TRBJ1-2; the match to TRBD1 covers 7 bases. J lost 3 bases, V lost 6 bases, and 4 bases had no gene match. The CDR3 has 12 amino acids. Per germline, CDR1 SQVTM and CDR2 ANQGSEA. As DNA, the CDR3 is TGCAGCGTGGCCGGGACAGACTATGGCTACACCTTC. Residues: CSVAGTDYGYTF.

This clonotype was picked up a small number of times. The genes are TRBV10-3 and TRBJ2-1; no firm D call. The CDR3 is 14 residues long. The germline V gene encodes CDR1 ENHRY and CDR2 SYGVKD. The V and J ends lost 0 bases and 4 bases respectively, with 7 bases between them. The CDR3 loop is CAISESASYNEQFF. The CDR3 DNA follows: TGTGCCATCAGTGAGTCCGCCTCTTACAATGAGCAGTTCTTC.

This clonotype was seen a few times. This chain uses TRBV11-2 with TRBJ2-7; perhaps TRBD2 as D (5 bases). There are 15 residues in the CDR3. Trimming removed 4 bases at V and 2 bases at J, with 15 bases between. The V gene's germline CDR1 is SGHAT and CDR2 FQNNGV. Here the CDR3 reads CASSSPGQRPYEQYF. As DNA, the CDR3 is TGTGCCAGCAGCTCCCCAGGCCAGCGGCCCTACGAGCAGTACTTC.

This clonotype came up many times. At one end, the junction sequence differs from germline, possibly due to a read error. The chain employs TRBV5-1 and TRBJ2-1; D might be TRBD1 or TRBD2, each matching 5 bases. This CDR3 region has 14 residues. Germline lookup yields CDR1 SGHRS and CDR2 YFSETQ. For the CDR3, the DNA is TGTGCCAGCCGGTCCGGGACCGGATACAATGAGCAGTTCTTC. Amino acids: CASRSGTGYNEQFF. The entire variable domain, with the rest obtained from reference TRBV5-1 and TRBJ2-1, is as follows: KAGVTQTPRYLIKTRGQQVTLSCSPISGHRSVSWYQQTPGQGLQFLFEYFSETQRNKGNFPGRFSGRQFSNSRSEMNVSTLELGDSALYLCASRSGTGYNEQFFGPGTRLTVL.

This chain links TRBV20-1 with TRBJ1-2; D remains unclear. V was pared by 2 bases and J by 5 bases, with 12 bases between. The CDR3 consists of 13 residues. The V gene's germline CDR1 is DFQATT and CDR2 SNEGSKA (reference sequence). Here the CDR3 reads CSARHASGYGYTF. As DNA, the CDR3 is TGCAGTGCTAGACACGCCAGCGGGTATGGCTACACCTTC.

CDR3 sequence reads: CASSPTGGGRTADTQYF. CDR3 DNA sequence: TGTGCCAGCAGCCCGACCGGCGGCGGGAGGACCGCAGATACGCAGTATTTT. V usage is TRBV12-3 or TRBV12-4 and J usage is TRBJ2-3; TRBD2 matches at 8 bases. V lost 6 bases, J lost 4 bases, and 15 bases stayed unmatched. The CDR3 runs 17 residues.

The CDR3, as DNA: TGTGCCAGCAGTTTAGTCGATGGACAGCCCCAGCATTTT. This sequence encodes CASSLVDGQPQHF. The chain is built from TRBV27 and TRBJ1-5; D remains unclear. The germline gives CDR1 MNHEY, CDR2 SMNVEV (reference sequence). Trimming pared 2 bases from V and 7 bases from J, leaving 9 bases between. The CDR3 has 13 amino acids.

This clonotype was counted at least ten times. The chain joins TRBV5-1 to TRBJ1-1, with 7 bases matching TRBD1. V shed 1 base and J 4 bases; nucleotides not matched to a gene: 4. Germline V CDR1 and CDR2: SGHRS, YFSETQ. CDR3 length: 14 residues. CDR3 sequence: CASSLTDRVTEAFF. For the CDR3, the DNA is TGCGCCAGCAGCTTGACAGACAGGGTCACTGAAGCTTTCTTT.

The chain recombines TRBV4-1 with TRBJ2-7, with D possibly matching TRBD1 (6 bases). The V and J ends lost 4 bases and 0 bases respectively, with 16 bases between them. From germline, CDR1 is MGHRA and CDR2 YSYEKL. The CDR3 contains 16 residues. CDR3 in amino acids: CASSRLSGTPSYEQYF. DNA of the CDR3: TGCGCCAGCAGCCGGCTGTCTGGGACACCCTCCTACGAGCAGTACTTC.

Notes on this clonotype: One end of the junction does not line up with germline, which may come from a read error. The chain carries TRBV20-1 and TRBJ2-5, with 7 bases fitting TRBD1. The V gene's germline CDR1 is DFQATT and CDR2 SNEGSKA (reference sequence). This CDR3 is built from 16 residues. The CDR3 coding sequence is TGCAGTGCCAGAGCCGGGACAGAGACCTTCCAAGAGACCCAGTACTTC. Its protein product is CSARAGTETFQETQYF.